The clone carrying this T cell receptor beta chain was recorded only once. As yet, its antigen is unknown. The data stem from a study of vaccination effects on CD4 cells after COVID-19. Study context: Each participant was administered two doses of either the BNT162b2 or the mRNA-1273 vaccine. Regarding the study as a whole: Substantial clonal contraction characterized both infection- and vaccine-induced clones late after vaccination.

Measured with immunoSEQ multiplex PCR; TCRdb has only the in-frame clones, and not every one. This sample has about 61,000 clones, with roughly 80% found just once. With V trimmed by 3 bases and J by 0 bases, 7 bases remained unmatched. The CDR3 extends over 17 amino acids. CDR1 is KGHSH, CDR2 LQKENI, per germline. Expansion of antigen-specific CD4+ T cells with viral peptide pools was carried out by the ViraFEST assay before sequencing. Isolation of CD4+ T cells took place after less than 12 days of culture. Each vaccine recipient was nucleocapsid antibody negative and had no prior SARS-CoV-2 infection.

The rearrangement links TRBV18 to TRBJ1-1; 10 bases are shared with TRBD1. This TCR was recovered from a human donor who received a COVID-19 vaccine. The sample consisted of CD4+ T cells from PBMCs cultured with HCoV-229E spike peptides, taken before COVID-19 vaccination. In DNA form, the CDR3 reads TGTGCCAGCTCACCTCGGACAGGGGGGTTCATGAACACTGAAGCTTTCTTT. Translated, it gives CASSPRTGGFMNTEAFF.